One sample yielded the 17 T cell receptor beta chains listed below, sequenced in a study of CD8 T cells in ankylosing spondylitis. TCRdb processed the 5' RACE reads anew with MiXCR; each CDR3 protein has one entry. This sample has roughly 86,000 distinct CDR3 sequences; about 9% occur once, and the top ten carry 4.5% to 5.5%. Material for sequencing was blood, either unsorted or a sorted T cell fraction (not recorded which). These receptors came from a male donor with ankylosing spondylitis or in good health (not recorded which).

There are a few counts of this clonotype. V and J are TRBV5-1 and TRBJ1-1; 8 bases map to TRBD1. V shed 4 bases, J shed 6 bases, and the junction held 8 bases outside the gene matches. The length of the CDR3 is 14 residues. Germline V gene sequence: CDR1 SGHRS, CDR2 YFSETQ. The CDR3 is CASSLDTGQAEAFF. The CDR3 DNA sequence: TGCGCCAGCAGCCTGGATACGGGACAGGCTGAAGCTTTCTTT.

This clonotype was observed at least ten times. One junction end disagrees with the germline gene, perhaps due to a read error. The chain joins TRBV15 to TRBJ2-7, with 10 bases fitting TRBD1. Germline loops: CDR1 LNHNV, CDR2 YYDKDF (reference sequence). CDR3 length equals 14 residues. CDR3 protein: CATRRDRGMFEQYF. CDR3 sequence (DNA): TGTGCCACCCGCAGGGACAGGGGAATGTTTGAGCAGTACTTC.

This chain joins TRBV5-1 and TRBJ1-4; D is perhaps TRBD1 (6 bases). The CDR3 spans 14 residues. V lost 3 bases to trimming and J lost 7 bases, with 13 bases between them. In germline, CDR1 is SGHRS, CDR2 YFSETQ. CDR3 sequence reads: CASSYGGGSEKLFF. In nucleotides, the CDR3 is TGCGCCAGCAGCTACGGAGGGGGTAGTGAAAAACTGTTTTTT.

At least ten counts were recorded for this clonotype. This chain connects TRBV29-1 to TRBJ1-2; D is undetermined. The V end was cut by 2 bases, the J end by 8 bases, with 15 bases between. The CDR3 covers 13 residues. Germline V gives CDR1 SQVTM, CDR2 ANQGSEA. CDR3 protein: CSVENNYADGYTF. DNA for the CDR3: TGCAGCGTTGAAAACAACTATGCGGACGGCTACACCTTC.

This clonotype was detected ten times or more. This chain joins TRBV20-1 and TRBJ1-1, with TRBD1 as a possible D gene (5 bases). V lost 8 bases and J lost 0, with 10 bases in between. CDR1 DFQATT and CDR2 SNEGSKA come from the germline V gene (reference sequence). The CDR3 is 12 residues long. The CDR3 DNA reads TGCAGTTTGACAGTTATGAACACTGAAGCTTTCTTT. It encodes CSLTVMNTEAFF.

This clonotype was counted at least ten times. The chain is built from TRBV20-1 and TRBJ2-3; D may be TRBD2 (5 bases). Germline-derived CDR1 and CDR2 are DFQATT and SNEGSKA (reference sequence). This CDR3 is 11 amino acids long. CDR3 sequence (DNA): TGCAGCGGACTCACCACAGATACGCAGTATTTT. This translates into CSGLTTDTQYF.

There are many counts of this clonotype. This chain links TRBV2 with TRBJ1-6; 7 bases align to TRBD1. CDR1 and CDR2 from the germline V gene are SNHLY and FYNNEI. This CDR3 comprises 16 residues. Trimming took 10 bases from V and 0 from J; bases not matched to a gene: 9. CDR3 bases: TGTGCCACCGGGACAGCCGGCCGCTCCTATAATTCACCCCTCCACTTT. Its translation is CATGTAGRSYNSPLHF.

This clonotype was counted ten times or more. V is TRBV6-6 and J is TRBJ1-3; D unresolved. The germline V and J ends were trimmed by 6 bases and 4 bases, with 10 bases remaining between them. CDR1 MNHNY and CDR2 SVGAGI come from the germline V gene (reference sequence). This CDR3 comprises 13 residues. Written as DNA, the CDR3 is TGTGCCAGCAGCCAGAACCAAGGAAACACCATATATTTT. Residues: CASSQNQGNTIYF.

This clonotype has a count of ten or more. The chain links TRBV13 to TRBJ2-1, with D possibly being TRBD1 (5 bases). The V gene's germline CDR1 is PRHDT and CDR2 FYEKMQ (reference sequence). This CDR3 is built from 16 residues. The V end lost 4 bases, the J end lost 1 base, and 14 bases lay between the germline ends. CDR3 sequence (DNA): TGTGCCAGCAGCTCGAGACAGACGTTATCCTACAATGAGCAGTTCTTC. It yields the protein CASSSRQTLSYNEQFF.

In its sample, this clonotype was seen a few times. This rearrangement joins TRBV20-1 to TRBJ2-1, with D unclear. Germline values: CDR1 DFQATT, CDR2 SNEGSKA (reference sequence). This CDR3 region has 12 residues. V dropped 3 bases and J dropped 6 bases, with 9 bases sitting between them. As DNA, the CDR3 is TGCAGTGCTAGGGGCGCTGCCAATGAGCAGTTCTTC. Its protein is CSARGAANEQFF.

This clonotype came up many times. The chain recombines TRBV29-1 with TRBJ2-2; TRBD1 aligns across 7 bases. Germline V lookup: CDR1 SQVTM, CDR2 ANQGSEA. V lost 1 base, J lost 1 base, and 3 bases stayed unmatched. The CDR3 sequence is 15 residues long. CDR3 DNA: TGCAGCGTTGAAGCACAGGGGATGAACACCGGGGAGCTGTTTTTT. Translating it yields CSVEAQGMNTGELFF.

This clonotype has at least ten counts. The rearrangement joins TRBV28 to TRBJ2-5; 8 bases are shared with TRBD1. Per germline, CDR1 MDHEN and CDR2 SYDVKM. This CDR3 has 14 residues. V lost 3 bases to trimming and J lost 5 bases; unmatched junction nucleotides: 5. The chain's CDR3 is CASSLVDRAETQYF. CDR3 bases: TGTGCCAGCAGTTTGGTGGACAGGGCCGAGACCCAGTACTTC.

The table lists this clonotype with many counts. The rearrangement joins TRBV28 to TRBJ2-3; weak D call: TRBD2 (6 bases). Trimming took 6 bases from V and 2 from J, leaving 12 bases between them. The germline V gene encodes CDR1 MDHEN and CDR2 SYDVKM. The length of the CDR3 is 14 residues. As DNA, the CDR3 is TGTGCCAGCAGGCTCGGGAGCCCCACAGATACGCAGTATTTT. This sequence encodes CASRLGSPTDTQYF.

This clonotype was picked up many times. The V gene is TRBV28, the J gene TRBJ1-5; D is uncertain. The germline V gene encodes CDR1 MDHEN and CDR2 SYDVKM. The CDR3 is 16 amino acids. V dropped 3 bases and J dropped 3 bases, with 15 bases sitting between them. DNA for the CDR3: TGTGCCAGCAGTTTCCCGAAGCGGCAGACCAATCAGCCCCAGCATTTT. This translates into CASSFPKRQTNQPQHF.

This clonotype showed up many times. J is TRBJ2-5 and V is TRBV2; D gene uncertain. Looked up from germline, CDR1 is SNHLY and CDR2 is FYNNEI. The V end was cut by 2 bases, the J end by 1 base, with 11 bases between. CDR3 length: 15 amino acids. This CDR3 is CASSEWRQSQETQYF. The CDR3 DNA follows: TGTGCCAGCAGTGAATGGCGGCAGAGCCAAGAGACCCAGTACTTC.

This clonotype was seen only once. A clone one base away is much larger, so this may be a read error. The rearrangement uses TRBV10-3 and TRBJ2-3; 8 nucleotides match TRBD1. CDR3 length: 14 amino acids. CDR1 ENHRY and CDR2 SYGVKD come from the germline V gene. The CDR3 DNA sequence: TGTGTCATCAGTACACAGGGGGTTACAGATACGCAGTATTTT. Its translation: CVISTQGVTDTQYF.

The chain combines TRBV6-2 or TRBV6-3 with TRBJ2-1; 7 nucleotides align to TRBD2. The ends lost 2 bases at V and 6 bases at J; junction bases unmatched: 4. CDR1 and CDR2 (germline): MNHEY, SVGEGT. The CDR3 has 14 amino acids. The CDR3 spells CASSYEGRGNEQFF. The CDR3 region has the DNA TGTGCCAGCAGTTACGAAGGGAGGGGCAATGAGCAGTTCTTC.